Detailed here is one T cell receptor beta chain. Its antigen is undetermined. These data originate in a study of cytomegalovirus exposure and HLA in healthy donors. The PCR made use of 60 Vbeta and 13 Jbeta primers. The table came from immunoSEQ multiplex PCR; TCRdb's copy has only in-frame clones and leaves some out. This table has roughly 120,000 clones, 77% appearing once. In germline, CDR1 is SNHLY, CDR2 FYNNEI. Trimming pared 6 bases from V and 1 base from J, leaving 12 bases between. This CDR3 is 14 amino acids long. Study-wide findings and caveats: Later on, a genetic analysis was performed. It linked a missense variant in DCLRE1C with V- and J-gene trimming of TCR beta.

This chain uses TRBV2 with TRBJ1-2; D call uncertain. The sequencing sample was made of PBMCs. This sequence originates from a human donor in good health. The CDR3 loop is CASRNLQNNYGYTF. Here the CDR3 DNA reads TGTGCCAGCAGGAACCTACAGAATAACTATGGCTACACCTTC.